The 25 T cell receptor beta chains in this list originate from one sample, sequenced in a study of sequential checkpoint blockade in melanoma. Libraries were prepared by immunoSEQ multiplex PCR; TCRdb keeps only in-frame clonotypes and omits some of them. This table holds roughly 20,000 clones, 83% found once. The treatment denotes: randomized to nivolumab then ipilimumab (arm A) or the reverse (arm B). Sequencing was performed on CD8+ T cells sorted from blood (inferred from file names), taken from a patient given nivolumab and ipilimumab in sequence. These receptors were obtained from a human donor with melanoma.

The chain uses TRBV7-9 and TRBJ2-5; 12 positions match TRBD1. Judging by the DNA end, TRBJ2-7 fits better; the J call may be wrong. The CDR3 is 14 amino acids. The germline V gene encodes CDR1 SEHNR and CDR2 FQNEAQ (reference sequence). This CDR3 reads CASSWDRGQAEQYF. The CDR3, as DNA: TGTGCCAGCAGCTGGGACAGGGGGCAGGCCGAGCAGTACTTC.

The chain employs TRBV7-9 and TRBJ1-6; D may be TRBD1 (5 bases). CDR1 is SEHNR and CDR2 is FQNEAQ in the germline V gene (reference sequence). The CDR3 loop spans 16 amino acids. Trimming pared 3 bases from V and 7 bases from J, leaving 16 bases between. CDR3 sequence: CASSLTRVGYNSPLHF. Here the CDR3 DNA reads TGTGCCAGCAGCTTGACCAGGGTGGGCTACAATTCACCCCTCCACTTT.

The gene calls are TRBV30 and TRBJ2-7; TRBD2 matches 9 bases. Germline lookup yields CDR1 GTSNPN and CDR2 SVGIG (reference sequence). This CDR3 region has 15 residues. V lost 0 bases, J lost 0 bases, and 3 bases stayed unmatched. The DNA for the CDR3 is TGTGCCTGGAGTGTTGCGGGAGGGAGCTCCTACGAGCAGTACTTC. Encoded protein: CAWSVAGGSSYEQYF.

This clone was picked up one time. The chain links TRBV30 to TRBJ2-5, with 11 bases matching TRBD1. Near its end, the DNA agrees better with TRBJ2-7, so the J call may be wrong. Germline values: CDR1 GTSNPN, CDR2 SVGIG (reference sequence). This CDR3 region has 14 residues. The CDR3 DNA reads as TGTGCCTGGAAATGGGACAGGGGGAGCCTCGAGCAGTACTTC. Translating gives CAWKWDRGSLEQYF.

This chain connects TRBV28 to TRBJ2-1; maybe TRBD1 (5 bases). With 6 bases removed from V and 7 bases from J, the gap between germline ends came to 16 bases. CDR3 size: 14 residues. The germline CDR1 and CDR2 sequences are MDHEN and SYDVKM. This CDR3 is CASRSETGANEQFF. CDR3 sequence (DNA): TGTGCCAGCAGATCTGAAACAGGAGCGAATGAGCAGTTCTTC.

CDR3 coding DNA: TGTGCCAGCCGGGGACTAGCGGACTACGAGCAGTACTTC. It encodes CASRGLADYEQYF. This rearrangement joins TRBV2 to TRBJ2-7; 11 positions agree with TRBD2. Germline-derived CDR1 and CDR2 are SNHLY and FYNNEI. V gave up 8 bases and J gave up 3 bases; unmatched junction bases: 3. CDR3 length equals 13 residues.

A single count supports this clone. The chain couples TRBV29-1 to TRBJ1-1; D possibly corresponds to TRBD1 (6 bases). CDR1 is SQVTM and CDR2 is ANQGSEA in the germline V gene. This CDR3 has 11 residues. The CDR3 sequence is CSSLQDREAFF. The CDR3 DNA reads as TGCAGTTCCTTACAGGACAGAGAAGCTTTCTTT.

This rearrangement joins TRBV6-1 to TRBJ1-5; tentatively, D is TRBD1 (6 bases). The CDR3 totals 15 residues. CDR1 MNHNS and CDR2 SASEGT come from the germline V gene. V dropped 5 bases and J dropped 1 base, with 12 bases sitting between them. The CDR3 DNA reads as TGTGCCAGCAGTCTTTACAGGGAAAGCAATCAGCCCCAGCATTTT. This codes for CASSLYRESNQPQHF.

The chain uses TRBV23-1 and TRBJ1-6; 11 bases map to TRBD1. TRBV23-1 is reported as an ORF; its role is uncertain. This CDR3 has 15 residues. Germline trimming cut 3 bases from V and 8 bases from J; bases unmatched to any gene: 3. CDR3 protein: CASSQSGQGDSPLHF. The CDR3, as DNA: TGCGCCAGCAGTCAGTCGGGACAGGGGGATTCACCCCTCCACTTT.

This clone was detected only a few times. The chain carries TRBV14 and TRBJ2-7; D call uncertain. Germline V gene lookup returns CDR1 SGHDN and CDR2 FVKESK. CDR3 size: 14 residues. The V and J ends lost 1 base and 6 bases respectively, with 13 bases between them. CDR3 DNA: TGTGCCAGCAGCCAAGGGAGAGTGGTTCTCGAGCAGTACTTC. Amino acid sequence: CASSQGRVVLEQYF.

The gene calls are TRBV4-1 and TRBJ1-1, with D hard to call. CDR1 MGHRA and CDR2 YSYEKL come from the germline V gene. The CDR3 sequence is 15 residues long. Deletions cut 1 base from V and 4 bases from J, with 13 bases between. The DNA of the CDR3 is TGCGCCAGCAGCCAAGCCCCCCGGGAGGGCACTGAAGCTTTCTTT. Translation: CASSQAPREGTEAFF.

This clone was recorded once. The chain carries TRBV19 and TRBJ2-1, with 9 positions matching TRBD1. V shed 7 bases and J 0 bases; nucleotides not matched to a gene: 13. This CDR3 is built from 18 residues. The germline V gene encodes CDR1 LNHDA and CDR2 SQIVND (reference sequence). The CDR3 loop reads CASTPGQGPPSSYNEQFF. CDR3 DNA sequence: TGTGCCAGTACCCCGGGACAGGGTCCCCCGAGCTCCTACAATGAGCAGTTCTTC.

The genes are TRBV2 and TRBJ2-2, with a weak D call TRBD1 (6 bases). The V end lost 8 bases, the J end lost 0 bases, and 16 bases lay between the germline ends. The CDR3 is 16 residues long. Germline V gene lookup returns CDR1 SNHLY and CDR2 FYNNEI. The CDR3 spells CASEAWQGPNTGELFF. In nucleotides, the CDR3 is TGTGCCAGCGAGGCTTGGCAGGGGCCGAACACCGGGGAGCTGTTTTTT.

The V and J genes are TRBV15 and TRBJ1-3; no clear D gene. The V end lost 8 bases, the J end lost 1 base, and 18 bases lay between the germline ends. CDR3 length: 16 amino acids. Germline-derived CDR1 and CDR2 are LNHNV and YYDKDF (reference sequence). In nucleotides, the CDR3 is TGTGCCACCGGCCATCCAGGATTATTATCTGGAAACACCATATATTTT. Translation gives CATGHPGLLSGNTIYF.

The CDR3 loop reads CASSGEGGPSTDTQYF. CDR3 nucleotide sequence: TGTGCCAGCAGCGGGGAGGGTGGGCCTAGCACAGATACGCAGTATTTT. The gene calls are TRBV9 and TRBJ2-3; 7 bases are shared with TRBD2. V dropped 3 bases and J dropped 0; count of bases not matched to a gene: 7. The CDR3 spans 16 residues. Germline lookup yields CDR1 SGDLS and CDR2 YYNGEE.

The chain is built from TRBV15 and TRBJ1-4, with 8 nucleotides matching TRBD1. Germline values: CDR1 LNHNV, CDR2 YYDKDF (reference sequence). CDR3 length equals 18 residues. The trim removed 0 bases at V and 3 bases at J, leaving 9 bases unmatched. The CDR3 coding sequence is TGTGCCACCAGCAGAGAGGCAGGGGGCGTAGGGTCTAATGAAAAACTGTTTTTT. Translating gives CATSREAGGVGSNEKLFF.

The V and J genes are TRBV7-5 and TRBJ1-1. TRBV7-5 is termed a pseudogene. This CDR3 is 15 amino acids long. CDR3 DNA: TGTGCCAGAACCCAAGGACCCCCCGGGGTCACTGAAGCTTTCTTT. Translating gives CARTQGPPGVTEAFF.

This chain uses TRBV5-4 with TRBJ2-5; 8 bases align to TRBD1. The J call could be wrong; TRBJ2-7 is a better fit for the DNA end. The length of the CDR3 is 14 residues. Germline loops: CDR1 SGHNT, CDR2 YYREEE (reference sequence). Here the CDR3 reads CASRDGQGLYEQYF. The DNA of the CDR3 is TGTGCCAGCAGAGACGGACAGGGCCTCTACGAGCAGTACTTC.

This clone was detected only once. This rearrangement joins TRBV28 to TRBJ2-1; 8 bases are a match to TRBD1. The CDR3 is made up of 16 amino acids. After removal of 3 bases from V and 11 bases from J, the junction contained 15 bases not matched to a gene. Germline values: CDR1 MDHEN, CDR2 SYDVKM. This CDR3 reads CASSLSPSGTGPKQFF. In DNA form, the CDR3 reads TGTGCCAGCAGTTTGTCGCCTTCCGGGACAGGTCCCAAGCAGTTCTTC.

The chain combines TRBV13 with TRBJ2-1; 7 positions match TRBD2. The CDR3 loop spans 15 amino acids. The germline gives CDR1 PRHDT, CDR2 FYEKMQ (reference sequence). V was clipped by 0 bases and J by 9 bases; unmatched bases: 8. The DNA of the CDR3 is TGTGCCAGCAGCTTAGGGGCGGGCGGGAGTGGTGAGCAGTTCTTC. Protein: CASSLGAGGSGEQFF.

J is TRBJ2-2 and V is TRBV19; 8 bases match TRBD1. The CDR3 is 15 amino acids. Germline CDR1 reads LNHDA; CDR2 reads SQIVND (reference sequence). The ends lost 6 bases at V and 3 bases at J; junction bases unmatched: 6. CDR3 nucleotides: TGTGCCAGTAGGGCGGACAGGGTGGACACCGGGGAGCTGTTTTTT. This codes for CASRADRVDTGELFF.

The J gene is TRBJ2-5, the V gene TRBV13, with 7 bases identical to TRBD2. Unmatched junction bases numbered 5, after V lost 5 bases and J lost 2 bases. The CDR3 loop spans 14 amino acids. The V gene's germline CDR1 is PRHDT and CDR2 FYEKMQ (reference sequence). CDR3 region: CASSTTSAQETQYF. The CDR3 DNA reads TGTGCCAGCAGCACCACTAGCGCGCAAGAGACCCAGTACTTC.

This clone was seen more than once but under ten times. The chain uses TRBV29-1 and TRBJ1-3, with a possible D match to TRBD1 (6 bases). Trimming took 7 bases from V and 5 from J, leaving 18 bases between them. CDR1 and CDR2 (germline): SQVTM, ANQGSEA. The CDR3 sequence is 14 residues long. The CDR3 protein is CSARTGGPRNTIYF. In nucleotides, the CDR3 is TGCAGCGCCCGAACGGGGGGCCCCCGAAACACCATATATTTT.

The CDR3 DNA follows: TGTGCCAGCAGCTTAGCGTGGGTCAGGGGAGAGGACGAGCAGTACTTC. Encoded protein: CASSLAWVRGEDEQYF. The genes are TRBV7-9 and TRBJ2-7, with D tentatively TRBD1 (6 bases). CDR3 length: 16 residues. The V gene lost 0 bases and the J gene lost 5 bases, with 17 bases spanning the gap. Germline values: CDR1 SEHNR, CDR2 FQNEAQ (reference sequence). The whole variable domain, remainder taken from reference TRBV7-9 and TRBJ2-7, is DTGVSQNPRHKITKRGQNVTFRCDPISEHNRLYWYRQTLGQGPEFLTYFQNEAQLEKSRLLSDRFSAERPKGSFSTLEIQRTEQGDSAMYLCASSLAWVRGEDEQYFGPGTRLTVT.

The chain links TRBV11-2 to TRBJ2-7; 9 bases are shared with TRBD1. CDR1 SGHAT and CDR2 FQNNGV come from the germline V gene. V lost 1 base and J lost 6; bases outside the gene matches: 10. CDR3 size: 16 residues. The CDR3 nucleotides are TGTGCCAGCAGCTTAGTAGGGGGGGACAGGGTAGGCGAGCAGTACTTC. Its translation is CASSLVGGDRVGEQYF.